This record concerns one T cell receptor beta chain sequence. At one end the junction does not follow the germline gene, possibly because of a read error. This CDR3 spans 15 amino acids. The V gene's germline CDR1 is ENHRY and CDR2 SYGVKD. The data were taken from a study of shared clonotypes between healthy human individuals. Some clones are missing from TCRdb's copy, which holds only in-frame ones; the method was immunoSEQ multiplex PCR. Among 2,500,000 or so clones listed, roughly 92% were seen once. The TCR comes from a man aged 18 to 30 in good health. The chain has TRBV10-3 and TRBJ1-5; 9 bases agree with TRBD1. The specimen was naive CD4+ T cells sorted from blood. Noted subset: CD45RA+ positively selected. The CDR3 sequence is CAVSEGQGEYQPQHF. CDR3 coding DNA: TGTGCCGTCAGTGAGGGACAGGGCGAATATCAGCCCCAGCATTTT.